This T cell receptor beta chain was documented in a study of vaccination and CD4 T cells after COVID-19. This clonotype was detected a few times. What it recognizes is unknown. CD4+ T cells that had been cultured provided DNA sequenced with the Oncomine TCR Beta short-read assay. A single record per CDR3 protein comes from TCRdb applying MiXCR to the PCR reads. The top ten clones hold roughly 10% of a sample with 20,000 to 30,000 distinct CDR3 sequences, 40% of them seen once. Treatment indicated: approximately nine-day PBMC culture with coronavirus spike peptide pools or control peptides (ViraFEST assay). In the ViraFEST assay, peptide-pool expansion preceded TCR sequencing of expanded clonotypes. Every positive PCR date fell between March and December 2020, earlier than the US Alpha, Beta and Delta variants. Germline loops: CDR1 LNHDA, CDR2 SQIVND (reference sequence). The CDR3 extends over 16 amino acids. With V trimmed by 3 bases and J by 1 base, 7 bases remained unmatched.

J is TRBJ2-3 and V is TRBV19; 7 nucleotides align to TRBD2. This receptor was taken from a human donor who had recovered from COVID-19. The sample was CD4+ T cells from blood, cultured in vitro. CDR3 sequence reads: CASSIFSGGGTDTQYF. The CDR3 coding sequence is TGTGCCAGTAGTATCTTCTCGGGGGGTGGCACAGATACGCAGTATTTT.